These 9 T cell receptor beta chains were sequenced from one sample in a study of blood T cells in healthy people across ages. Together with a sample-barcoded 5' primer, a J-beta primer mix was included in a second PCR lasting roughly 6 to 12 cycles. Via MiXCR, TCRdb re-called the 5' RACE reads, giving one row per CDR3 protein. The sample has 1.5 million or so distinct CDR3 sequences; around two fifths are singletons. Specimen: blood. Every receptor here comes from a woman between 18 and 30 years old in good health.

V and J are TRBV6-6 and TRBJ2-3; D may be TRBD2 (5 bases). V lost 7 bases and J lost 1, with 18 bases in between. The germline gives CDR1 MNHNY, CDR2 SVGAGI (reference sequence). The CDR3 sequence is 16 residues long. The CDR3 is CASTDGRWGGTDTQYF. CDR3 coding DNA: TGTGCCAGCACCGACGGACGTTGGGGAGGCACAGATACGCAGTATTTT.

There are a few counts of this clonotype. The chain joins TRBV2 to TRBJ2-3, with TRBD1 matching over 9 bases. Germline CDR1 and CDR2: SNHLY and FYNNEI. Trimming took 0 bases from V and 3 from J; bases not matched to a gene: 10. CDR3 length: 18 amino acids. Here the CDR3 DNA reads TGTGCCAGCAGTGAAGCGACGGGACAGGGCTATCGGACAGATACGCAGTATTTT. Translated: CASSEATGQGYRTDTQYF.

The chain combines TRBV27 with TRBJ2-4, with 8 bases lining up with TRBD2. V shed 3 bases, J shed 2 bases, and the junction held 18 bases outside the gene matches. The CDR3 length is 20 residues. CDR1 MNHEY and CDR2 SMNVEV come from the germline V gene (reference sequence). The CDR3 DNA follows: TGTGCCAGCAGTTTGACCGGACGGGGGGGTAGGGATCCGTCCAAAAACATTCAGTACTTC. This gives the protein CASSLTGRGGRDPSKNIQYF.

This chain links TRBV4-2 with TRBJ2-5, with D uncertain. Trimming cost V 3 bases and J 0 bases, with 8 bases left between them. The CDR3 length is 14 residues. The germline CDR1 and CDR2 sequences are LGHNA and YNFKEQ. The DNA of the CDR3 is TGTGCCAGCAGCCAGGCCGAAAACCAAGAGACCCAGTACTTC. This sequence encodes CASSQAENQETQYF.

The count of this clonotype is one. It may be a read error: a sequence one base away is much more abundant. The chain uses TRBV5-1 and TRBJ2-1; D uncertain. Germline V gene lookup returns CDR1 SGHRS and CDR2 YFSETQ. There are 12 residues in the CDR3. CDR3 coding DNA: TGCGCCAGCAGCTTGCCCGCCTATGAGCGGTTCTTC. Translated, it gives CASSLPAYERFF.

This clonotype was seen more than once but under ten times. The rearrangement uses TRBV7-8 and TRBJ2-7; D perhaps matches TRBD1 (6 bases). CDR3 size: 15 residues. Per the germline V gene, CDR1 is SGHVS and CDR2 is FQNEAQ. Trimming cost V 5 bases and J 2 bases, with 16 bases left between them. In DNA, the CDR3 is TGTGCCAGCAGCCGAAAGAGACAGGACCCCTACGAGCAGTACTTC. Its translation is CASSRKRQDPYEQYF.

The rearrangement uses TRBV20-1 and TRBJ2-5; D possibly corresponds to TRBD1 (5 bases). Per germline, CDR1 DFQATT and CDR2 SNEGSKA (reference sequence). Trimming cost V 6 bases and J 2 bases, with 13 bases left between them. The CDR3 loop spans 13 amino acids. CDR3 sequence reads: CSAGHTGQETQYF. The DNA for the CDR3 is TGCAGTGCCGGACATACCGGGCAAGAGACCCAGTACTTC.

The gene calls are TRBV4-2 and TRBJ2-2; the D gene is possibly TRBD1 (7 bases). The CDR3 consists of 17 residues. From germline, CDR1 is LGHNA and CDR2 YNFKEQ. Trimming pared 4 bases from V and 1 base from J, leaving 16 bases between. The CDR3 DNA reads as TGTGCCAGCAGCCGAAGATTGCGGGACAGGAACACCGGGGAGCTGTTTTTT. It codes for CASSRRLRDRNTGELFF.

The rearrangement joins TRBV7-2 to TRBJ2-2, with D possibly TRBD1 on 6 matching bases. This CDR3 is 13 amino acids long. Trimming left V 2 bases short and J 10 bases short, with 11 bases between. The germline CDR1 and CDR2 sequences are SGHTA and FQGNSA. CDR3 DNA sequence: TGTGCCAGCAGCTTATTTCAGGGGCCGGAGCTGTTTTTT. Protein sequence: CASSLFQGPELFF.